This T cell receptor beta chain was sequenced during a study of beta chain features in type 1 diabetes. The CDR3 totals 15 residues. Trimming removed 0 bases from V and 6 bases from J, with 13 bases in between. Germline V gene data show CDR1 as MNHNY and CDR2 as SVGAGI (reference sequence). Study-level points and caveats: VDJ junctions sequenced from type 1 diabetes patients showed fewer insertions and more deletions. In all four CD4+ subsets, TCRB CDR3 length was significantly, moderately reduced in type 1 diabetes.

Investigators reverse transcribed all isolated RNA, so they sequenced expressed TCRB transcripts. Profiling relied on immunoSEQ multiplex PCR, and the TCRdb table lists in-frame clones only, not all of them. This table has under 300,000 clones, 25% to 35% appearing once. A word on this clone: Its matching antigen is unknown.

Source material: central memory CD4+ T cells from blood. The TCR originated in a man aged 25-40 years in good health. The chain is built from TRBV6-6 and TRBJ2-3; maybe TRBD2 (6 bases). The CDR3 loop reads CASSYSAGLADTQYF. For the CDR3, the DNA is TGTGCCAGCAGTTACTCGGCGGGGTTGGCGGATACGCAGTATTTT.